These 31 T cell receptor beta chains came from one sample sequenced in a study. TCRdb itself ran the 5' RACE reads through MiXCR, one entry per CDR3 protein. Of some 62,000 distinct CDR3 sequences listed, about 22% are singletons. Sequences were obtained from memory CD4+ T cells sorted from a lymph node. Subset indicated: memory CD4+ T cells, CD4+CD45RO+CD25-. Receptors were obtained from a female donor with breast cancer.

The V and J genes are TRBV5-1 and TRBJ2-5; D is perhaps TRBD1 (6 bases). V was cut by 4 bases and J by 7 bases, with 20 bases left in between. CDR1 and CDR2 (germline): SGHRS, YFSETQ. The CDR3 has 15 amino acids. The CDR3 DNA is TGCGCCAGCAGCACTCGGACTGGGTCAGGGGTGACCCAGTACTTC. Translated: CASSTRTGSGVTQYF.

This clonotype was found a few times. The V and J genes are TRBV20-1 and TRBJ1-5; 8 bases map to TRBD1. Germline lookup yields CDR1 DFQATT and CDR2 SNEGSKA (reference sequence). Trimming cost V 6 bases and J 0 bases; bases outside gene matches: 4. The CDR3 runs 14 residues. CDR3 protein: CSARTGSSNQPQHF. The CDR3 DNA follows: TGCAGTGCAAGGACAGGGTCTAGCAATCAGCCCCAGCATTTT.

The chain links TRBV9 to TRBJ2-3; TRBD2 agrees at 11 bases. CDR1 is SGDLS, CDR2 YYNGEE, per germline. J was trimmed by 6 bases and V by 0 bases; bases with no gene match: 6. The CDR3 covers 16 residues. CDR3 bases: TGTGCCAGCAGCGTAGAGGGACTAGCGGTATGGGATACGCAGTATTTT. Its protein is CASSVEGLAVWDTQYF.

This clonotype was detected many times. The rearrangement links TRBV24-1 to TRBJ2-3; 10 nucleotides line up with TRBD1. CDR1 and CDR2 (germline): KGHDR, SFDVKD. The CDR3 contains 13 residues. V gave up 9 bases and J gave up 6 bases; unmatched junction bases: 5. The CDR3 spells CATEGQGPDTQYF. Written as DNA, the CDR3 is TGTGCCACCGAGGGACAGGGGCCCGATACGCAGTATTTT.

V is TRBV6-6 and J is TRBJ1-5; 9 bases align to TRBD1. The CDR3 covers 16 residues. The junction had 13 bases not matched to a gene; V was cut back by 6 bases and J by 7 bases. CDR1 and CDR2 (germline): MNHNY, SVGAGI (reference sequence). The CDR3 bases are TGTGCCAGCAGCCCTGGAATCGGGACAGGGATCCAGCCCCAGCATTTT. Encoded protein: CASSPGIGTGIQPQHF.

This clonotype was seen a handful of times. The rearrangement uses TRBV7-8 and TRBJ2-1; the match to TRBD2 covers 10 bases. V shed 1 base, J shed 9 bases, and the junction held 3 bases outside the gene matches. The CDR3 covers 14 residues. The germline V gene has CDR1 SGHVS and CDR2 FQNEAQ. The CDR3 DNA sequence: TGTGCCAGCAGCTTAGGGACTAGCGGAAGTGAGCAGTTCTTC. Encoded protein: CASSLGTSGSEQFF.

This clonotype was found many times. The J gene is TRBJ2-5, the V gene TRBV5-1; D is possibly TRBD1 (6 bases). CDR3 length equals 13 residues. Germline V lookup: CDR1 SGHRS, CDR2 YFSETQ. Trimming removed 2 bases from V and 3 bases from J, with 8 bases in between. CDR3 DNA: TGCGCCAGCAGCTTTAACAGGGAAGAGACCCAGTACTTC. Translating gives CASSFNREETQYF.

This clonotype was detected many times. The chain recombines TRBV5-1 with TRBJ2-3; D not certain. The germline V gene encodes CDR1 SGHRS and CDR2 YFSETQ. V gave up 4 bases and J gave up 1 base, with 16 bases separating them. This CDR3 comprises 16 residues. The CDR3 loop is CASSASETAGTDTQYF. The CDR3 DNA sequence: TGCGCCAGCAGCGCGTCTGAGACTGCGGGCACAGATACGCAGTATTTT.

The genes are TRBV6-5 and TRBJ1-6; TRBD1 aligns across 7 bases. The V segment lost 6 bases and the J segment 2 bases; nucleotides outside the gene matches: 1. The CDR3 consists of 14 residues. Germline V lookup: CDR1 MNHEY, CDR2 SVGAGI. CDR3 sequence reads: CASSQGAYNSPLHF. The CDR3 region has the DNA TGTGCCAGCAGCCAGGGGGCCTATAATTCACCCCTCCACTTT.

J is TRBJ1-2 and V is TRBV20-1; 12 bases map to TRBD1. Germline assignment: CDR1 DFQATT and CDR2 SNEGSKA (reference sequence). CDR3 size: 13 residues. Losses at the gene ends were 7 bases for V and 7 bases for J; bases not matched to a gene: 7. CDR3 bases: TGCAGTGTGGGACAGGGGGCTCGCGGTGGCTACACCTTC. Amino acid sequence: CSVGQGARGGYTF.

The sample holds a few counts of this clonotype. The rearrangement links TRBV4-3 to TRBJ2-6; maybe TRBD1 (6 bases). The CDR3 is 19 amino acids. Germline assignment: CDR1 LGHNA and CDR2 YSLEER. V lost 0 bases to trimming and J lost 1 base, with 16 bases between them. The CDR3 DNA is TGCGCCAGCAGCCAAGATCCCCACAGGGCGCTGTCTGGGGCCAACGTCCTGACTTTC. Translating gives CASSQDPHRALSGANVLTF.

The chain uses TRBV7-9 and TRBJ1-5; 8 bases align to TRBD1. The CDR3 sequence is 15 residues long. Germline V gene sequence: CDR1 SEHNR, CDR2 FQNEAQ (reference sequence). V lost 5 bases to trimming and J lost 7 bases; unmatched junction nucleotides: 10. The CDR3 sequence is CASSPGQGDGQPQHF. CDR3 sequence (DNA): TGTGCCAGCAGCCCAGGACAGGGAGACGGACAGCCCCAGCATTTT.

This clonotype was detected only a few times. The chain is built from TRBV6-5 and TRBJ1-2; TRBD1 agrees at 8 bases. J was trimmed by 8 bases and V by 6 bases; bases with no gene match: 11. Germline V gene sequence: CDR1 MNHEY, CDR2 SVGAGI. The CDR3 extends over 14 amino acids. In DNA form, the CDR3 reads TGTGCCAGCAGCCCCCGCGGACAGGGAAGCGGCTACACCTTC. Translated: CASSPRGQGSGYTF.

The chain recombines TRBV3-1 with TRBJ2-2; 10 bases align to TRBD2. Trimming cost V 5 bases and J 3 bases; bases outside gene matches: 9. The CDR3 extends over 17 amino acids. CDR1 is LGHDT and CDR2 is YNNKEL in the germline V gene (reference sequence). The CDR3 DNA follows: TGTGCCAGCAGCGGAAGTAGCGGGAGGAGGGACACCGGGGAGCTGTTTTTT. Protein product: CASSGSSGRRDTGELFF.

The chain links TRBV5-1 to TRBJ2-7; no definite D call. V was clipped by 6 bases and J by 0 bases, with 13 bases between them. Per germline, CDR1 SGHRS and CDR2 YFSETQ. This CDR3 is built from 14 residues. The CDR3 loop reads CASNWLVSSYEQYF. CDR3 DNA sequence: TGCGCCAGCAACTGGTTGGTCAGCTCCTACGAGCAGTACTTC.

This clonotype was recorded a few times. The J gene is TRBJ2-3, the V gene TRBV28; 13 positions agree with TRBD2. Germline assignment: CDR1 MDHEN and CDR2 SYDVKM. The V segment lost 6 bases and the J segment 1 base; nucleotides outside the gene matches: 1. The length of the CDR3 is 15 residues. The CDR3, as DNA: TGTGCCAGCAGCGGACTAGCGGGAGGCACAGATACGCAGTATTTT. This gives the protein CASSGLAGGTDTQYF.

This clonotype was detected only a few times. The chain recombines TRBV5-1 with TRBJ1-2, with D maybe TRBD1 (6 bases). Between the trimmed V and J ends, which lost 4 bases and 8 bases, there was a span of 12 bases. The CDR3 runs to 12 residues. Per germline, CDR1 SGHRS and CDR2 YFSETQ. CDR3 in amino acids: CASSGRQEGYTF. For the CDR3, the DNA is TGCGCCAGCAGCGGGAGACAGGAGGGCTACACCTTC.

This clonotype was recorded a few times. J is TRBJ2-7 and V is TRBV5-1, with TRBD1 matching over 9 bases. V gave up 3 bases and J gave up 4 bases; unmatched junction bases: 8. Per the germline V gene, CDR1 is SGHRS and CDR2 is YFSETQ. The CDR3 is 15 residues long. Here the CDR3 reads CASSWTGTGNYEQYF. CDR3 sequence (DNA): TGCGCCAGCAGCTGGACCGGGACAGGGAATTACGAGCAGTACTTC.

The table lists this clonotype with many counts. V usage is TRBV7-2 and J usage is TRBJ2-3; D perhaps matches TRBD1 (6 bases). CDR1 is SGHTA, CDR2 FQGNSA, per germline. The CDR3 is 15 amino acids. V lost 3 bases and J lost 2, with 12 bases in between. CDR3 nucleotides: TGTGCCAGCAGCTTCGGGACACCCTTCACAGATACGCAGTATTTT. Amino acids: CASSFGTPFTDTQYF.

The V call is TRBV2, the J call TRBJ1-1; the D gene is possibly TRBD1 (5 bases). The length of the CDR3 is 15 residues. CDR1 SNHLY and CDR2 FYNNEI come from the germline V gene. Trimming stripped 8 bases from V and 1 base from J, with 17 bases between. The CDR3 sequence is CASRVQGGENTEAFF. The CDR3 region has the DNA TGTGCCAGCCGGGTGCAGGGAGGGGAGAACACTGAAGCTTTCTTT.

This clonotype was observed at least ten times. The chain carries TRBV20-1 and TRBJ2-1; D is perhaps TRBD2 (5 bases). Per germline, CDR1 DFQATT and CDR2 SNEGSKA (reference sequence). The CDR3 totals 17 residues. Between the trimmed V and J ends, which lost 3 bases and 0 bases, there was a span of 18 bases. The CDR3 protein is CSASWFRGTSSYNEQFF. The CDR3 DNA sequence: TGCAGTGCTAGTTGGTTCCGGGGTACGAGCTCCTACAATGAGCAGTTCTTC.

Only a few counts were recorded for this clonotype. The CDR3 DNA is TGTGCCAGCAGCCCTGGGGATTTGGGGGCTACGCAGTATTTT. Translated: CASSPGDLGATQYF. The chain couples TRBV7-3 to TRBJ2-3; possibly TRBD1 for D (6 bases). Germline V CDR1 and CDR2: SGHTA, FQGTGA. This CDR3 comprises 14 residues. Trimming cost V 5 bases and J 8 bases, with 17 bases left between them.

This clonotype was seen a few times. J is TRBJ1-2 and V is TRBV28, with unresolved D. CDR3 length equals 11 residues. V lost 7 bases, J lost 2 bases, and 5 bases lay in between. Germline V gives CDR1 MDHEN, CDR2 SYDVKM. In DNA, the CDR3 is TGTGCCAGCAAAAGGAACTATGGCTACACCTTC. This gives the protein CASKRNYGYTF.

This clonotype turned up a few times. This sequence joins TRBV6-6 and TRBJ2-7, with TRBD2 identical over 13 bases. CDR1 MNHNY and CDR2 SVGAGI come from the germline V gene (reference sequence). The length of the CDR3 is 16 residues. The junction had 3 bases not matched to a gene; V was cut back by 0 bases and J by 4 bases. The CDR3 loop is CASSYSLTSGRYEQYF. Here the CDR3 DNA reads TGTGCCAGCAGTTACTCTTTGACTAGCGGGAGGTACGAGCAGTACTTC.

The sample holds a few counts of this clonotype. The J gene is TRBJ1-5, the V gene TRBV7-2; D gene unclear. The germline V gene encodes CDR1 SGHTA and CDR2 FQGNSA. This CDR3 spans 13 amino acids. Between the trimmed V and J ends, which lost 5 bases and 1 base, there was a span of 6 bases. The CDR3 bases are TGTGCCAGCAGCCCGGCCAGCAATCAGCCCCAGCATTTT. Translation: CASSPASNQPQHF. Full variable domain (outside the CDR3, taken from reference TRBV7-2 and TRBJ1-5): GAGVSQSPSNKVTEKGKDVELRCDPISGHTALYWYRQSLGQGLEFLIYFQGNSAPDKSGLPSDRFSAERTGGSVSTLTIQRTQQEDSAVYLCASSPASNQPQHFGDGTRLSIL.

This clonotype was detected ten times or more. This chain joins TRBV4-2 and TRBJ2-1; possibly TRBD2 for D (6 bases). The CDR3 length is 16 residues. V lost 1 base and J lost 0, with 10 bases in between. The germline V gene has CDR1 LGHNA and CDR2 YNFKEQ. The CDR3 coding sequence is TGTGCCAGCAGCCAAGCGACCGGGAGCTCCTACAATGAGCAGTTCTTC. It encodes CASSQATGSSYNEQFF.

The chain couples TRBV5-1 to TRBJ2-2; D is unclear. The CDR3 extends over 14 amino acids. V lost 2 bases, J lost 2 bases, and 7 bases lay in between. Germline V gene lookup returns CDR1 SGHRS and CDR2 YFSETQ. CDR3 sequence reads: CASSLGSNTGELFF. The CDR3 region has the DNA TGCGCCAGCAGCTTAGGCAGCAACACCGGGGAGCTGTTTTTT.

This clonotype was observed a few times. The rearrangement joins TRBV10-3 to TRBJ2-5; 7 positions match TRBD2. Germline V gene sequence: CDR1 ENHRY, CDR2 SYGVKD. V was clipped by 3 bases and J by 7 bases; unmatched bases: 17. This CDR3 has 17 amino acids. CDR3 in amino acids: CAISEKYVRDPGGTQYF. As DNA, the CDR3 is TGTGCCATCAGTGAAAAATACGTCAGGGACCCGGGAGGGACCCAGTACTTC.

J is TRBJ2-7 and V is TRBV12-3 or TRBV12-4, with 12 bases lining up with TRBD2. This CDR3 is 14 amino acids long. J was trimmed by 7 bases and V by 5 bases; bases with no gene match: 6. CDR3 in DNA: TGTGCCAGCAGTCCCAACACTAGCGGGAGGGAGCAGTACTTC. Residues: CASSPNTSGREQYF.

The chain employs TRBV6-2 or TRBV6-3 and TRBJ1-1; 7 nucleotides align to TRBD1. The length of the CDR3 is 16 residues. Germline lookup yields CDR1 MNHEY and CDR2 SVGEGT. Losses at the gene ends were 2 bases for V and 4 bases for J; bases not matched to a gene: 10. The CDR3 DNA reads as TGTGCCAGCAGTTACCCTCCACGACAGGGTGGCACTGAAGCTTTCTTT. Amino acid sequence: CASSYPPRQGGTEAFF.

On this clonotype: A much bigger clone sits one base away, suggesting this may be a read error. The chain joins TRBV6-5 to TRBJ2-3; weak D call: TRBD2 (6 bases). The CDR3 length is 15 residues. Germline values: CDR1 MNHEY, CDR2 SVGAGI. CDR3 region: CAGSYSNLGGDTQYF. The CDR3 nucleotides read TGTGCCGGCAGTTACTCGAATCTGGGAGGCGATACGCAGTATTTT.